A single sample is the source of the 9 T cell receptor beta chains below, sequenced in a study of cytomegalovirus exposure and HLA in healthy donors. The PCR had 60 Vbeta and 13 Jbeta primers. Some clones are missing from TCRdb's copy, which holds only in-frame ones; the method was immunoSEQ multiplex PCR. The data contain about 160,000 clones, 60% to 80% of them singletons. Source material: PBMCs. The receptors shown here come from a man aged 55 to 70 in good health and CMV-seronegative.

The gene calls are TRBV9 and TRBJ1-3, with 9 positions matching TRBD1. The trim removed 7 bases at V and 1 base at J, leaving 9 bases unmatched. CDR3 length: 16 residues. Germline V CDR1 and CDR2: SGDLS, YYNGEE. The CDR3 loop reads CASGGQGRWSGNTIYF. The CDR3 DNA reads as TGTGCCAGCGGCGGACAGGGGAGATGGTCTGGAAACACCATATATTTT. The complete variable domain, with remaining parts taken from reference TRBV9 and TRBJ1-3, reads DSGVTQTPKHLITATGQRVTLRCSPRSGDLSVYWYQQSLDQGLQFLIQYYNGEERAKGNILERFSAQQFPDLHSELNLSSLELGDSALYFCASGGQGRWSGNTIYFGEGSWLTVV.

This clone was observed a handful of times. Other nucleotide sequences in the sample specify the same CDR3. This chain joins TRBV6-5 and TRBJ2-1, with 10 bases that match TRBD2. This CDR3 region has 15 residues. Germline assignment: CDR1 MNHEY and CDR2 SVGAGI. V shed 5 bases, J shed 0 bases, and the junction held 1 base outside the gene matches. The CDR3 loop reads CASSRTSGSYNEQFF. DNA of the CDR3: TGTGCCAGCAGTCGGACTAGCGGCTCCTACAATGAGCAGTTCTTC.

The chain carries TRBV4-2 and TRBJ2-2; perhaps TRBD2 as D (5 bases). This CDR3 is built from 17 residues. The V end was cut by 1 base, the J end by 0 bases, with 12 bases between. Germline values: CDR1 LGHNA, CDR2 YNFKEQ. CDR3 loop: CASSQGDGNTNTGELFF. In DNA, the CDR3 is TGTGCCAGCAGCCAAGGCGACGGGAACACGAACACCGGGGAGCTGTTTTTT.

This clone was found once. The genes are TRBV5-1 and TRBJ1-2, with D unresolved. V was clipped by 0 bases and J by 7 bases, with 16 bases between them. This CDR3 spans 15 amino acids. CDR1 and CDR2 (germline): SGHRS, YFSETQ. Here the CDR3 DNA reads TGCGCCAGCAGCTTGGGCGGGGAGCCCAATGGTGGCTACACCTTC. Its translation is CASSLGGEPNGGYTF.

J is TRBJ2-7 and V is TRBV6-1; no reliable D call. This CDR3 contains 14 residues. Trimming stripped 2 bases from V and 4 bases from J, with 12 bases between. The V gene's germline CDR1 is MNHNS and CDR2 SASEGT. The CDR3: CASSELGNAYEQYF. CDR3 in DNA: TGTGCCAGCAGTGAACTTGGTAACGCGTACGAGCAGTACTTC.

The chain joins TRBV5-1 to TRBJ2-5, with D possibly being TRBD1 (5 bases). In germline, CDR1 is SGHRS, CDR2 YFSETQ. CDR3 length: 15 amino acids. Deletions cut 2 bases from V and 5 bases from J, with 16 bases between. DNA of the CDR3: TGCGCCAGCAGCTTTGGATCGTCAGGGCGGGAGACCCAGTACTTC. Residues: CASSFGSSGRETQYF.

This clone was found once. This chain uses TRBV4-1 with TRBJ2-3, with D maybe TRBD1 (6 bases). V lost 1 base to trimming and J lost 5 bases, with 13 bases between them. CDR1 and CDR2 (germline): MGHRA, YSYEKL. The CDR3 length is 15 residues. DNA of the CDR3: TGCGCCAGCAGCCAAGGCAGGGGATGGGGAGATACGCAGTATTTT. The encoded protein is CASSQGRGWGDTQYF.

This chain connects TRBV6-5 to TRBJ1-3; D is undetermined. Trimming pared 7 bases from V and 3 bases from J, leaving 10 bases between. Germline CDR1 reads MNHEY; CDR2 reads SVGAGI. This CDR3 has 13 amino acids. The CDR3 protein is CASTRGFGNTIYF. CDR3 nucleotides: TGTGCCAGCACCCGGGGATTTGGAAACACCATATATTTT.

The rearrangement uses TRBV7-7 and TRBJ2-2, with D tentatively TRBD1 (6 bases). V was trimmed by 7 bases and J by 1 base, leaving 19 bases between them. There are 17 residues in the CDR3. CDR1 and CDR2 from the germline V gene are SSHAT and FNYEAQ (reference sequence). The CDR3 loop reads CASTPLREGENTGELFF. CDR3 DNA sequence: TGTGCCAGCACCCCACTTCGTGAGGGGGAGAACACCGGGGAGCTGTTTTTT.